A single T cell receptor (beta chain) is shown here with its context. This sample was taken from a study of CD8+ T cells in alopecia areata. V shed 4 bases and J shed 8 bases, with 14 bases lying between them. Germline V lookup: CDR1 SQVTM, CDR2 ANQGSEA. This CDR3 region has 12 residues. The sample's treatment: oral pan-JAK inhibitor, 5-10 mg twice daily. Samples from alopecia areata patients were lesional scalp punch biopsies and peripheral blood. Isolated RNA was reverse transcribed into cDNA used as the sequencing template. Generated by immunoSEQ multiplex PCR, the TCRdb table keeps only in-frame clones and is missing some. The sample consists of approximately 160,000 clones, 55% to 75% of them appearing once.

The sequence was obtained from a human donor with alopecia areata. The material sequenced was CD4+ T cells sorted from blood, taken at week 24, from a patient treated with tofacitinib. V gene TRBV29-1 combines with J gene TRBJ1-2; perhaps TRBD1 as D (6 bases). CDR3 bases: TGCAGCGTTGTCAGAACGGGGGGCGGCTACACCTTC. It specifies CSVVRTGGGYTF.